A selection of T cell receptor beta chains follows, all from one sample in a study of T-cell reconstitution after alpha-beta-depleted transplantation in children. TCRdb used MiXCR to reprocess the PCR reads, holding one entry per CDR3 protein. Among about 980,000 distinct CDR3 sequences listed, around 30% were seen once. Sample: PBMCs, mostly from graft donor cells, taken 360 days after TCRalphabeta/CD19-depleted stem cell transplant. Source of these receptors: a boy younger than two who had a stem cell transplant for SCID, so the T cells may come from the graft donor. CDR3s include the opening cysteine and the closing phenylalanine or tryptophan. The D gene is left open where the match is weak. Size tells how often a clone was seen (once, few, many) or the class of an expanded clone, and some rows leave it out.

D gene	clone size	V gene	J gene	CDR3 DNA	CDR3 protein
-	-	TRBV20-1	TRBJ1-1	TGCAGTGCCGGCCCCTGGGGGTTGAACACTGAAGCTTTCTTT	CSAGPWGLNTEAFF
TRBD2	few	TRBV5-4	TRBJ2-5	TGTGCCAGCAGCTTTGGACAGCCGGGGGGGGAGACCCAGTACTTC	CASSFGQPGGETQYF
-	few	TRBV7-9	TRBJ1-1	TGTGCCAGCAGCTTAGCGCGGGCCCCAATTAGTGGAGCTTTCTTT	CASSLARAPISGAFF
TRBD2	many	TRBV29-1	TRBJ2-7	TGCAGCTTCTTCGGAGCTAGCGGCTACGAGCAGTACTTC	CSFFGASGYEQYF
TRBD1	-	TRBV4-3	TRBJ2-7	TGCGCCAGCAGCCAGGCCGGGACAGGGGCCTACGAGCAGTACTTC	CASSQAGTGAYEQYF
-	few	TRBV19	TRBJ1-5	TGTGCCAGTAGTATAACCGGGTCTAGCAATCAGCCCCAGCATTTT	CASSITGSSNQPQHF
-	-	TRBV7-9	TRBJ1-2	TGTGCCAGCAGCTTAATCGGCAGCTTCCTAGATGGCTACACCTTC	CASSLIGSFLDGYTF
TRBD1	-	TRBV10-3	TRBJ1-3	TGTGCCATCAGGACAGGGTTTGGAAACACCATATATTTT	CAIRTGFGNTIYF
TRBD2	few	TRBV28	TRBJ2-3	TGTGCCAGCAGTTATGGCGGGGGGAGCACAGATACGCAGTATTTT	CASSYGGGSTDTQYF
TRBD2	few	TRBV20-1	TRBJ2-3	TGCAGTGCTAGCCGGCGGGGGGACACAGATACGCAGTATTTT	CSASRRGDTDTQYF
-	-	TRBV14	TRBJ2-3	TGTGCCAGCAGCCAAGAGCTAGTCAGCACAGATACGCAGTATTTT	CASSQELVSTDTQYF
-	-	TRBV29-1	TRBJ1-2	TGCAGCCATCAACAGGGAAATGGCTACACCTTC	CSHQQGNGYTF
-	-	TRBV25-1	TRBJ1-1	TGTGCCAGCAGTCCAGGCGAGGGGAGTGAAGCTTTCTTT	CASSPGEGSEAFF
TRBD2	few	TRBV7-2	TRBJ2-1	TGTGCCAGCAGCTTTCCGGGGGGGCGAAATGAGCAGTTCTTC	CASSFPGGRNEQFF
-	-	TRBV12-3/TRBV12-4	TRBJ2-3	TGTGCCAGCAGCCACAGCAAAGGGGATACGCAGTATTTT	CASSHSKGDTQYF
-	-	TRBV12-3/TRBV12-4	TRBJ2-7	TGTGCCAGCAGTCCGGACCGTTTTACAATTTTCTTC	CASSPDRFTIFF
-	few	TRBV15	TRBJ1-1	TGTGCCACCAGCCGGGACCGGGGAATAGGGACTGAAGCTTTCTTT	CATSRDRGIGTEAFF
TRBD2	few	TRBV6-1	TRBJ2-1	TGTGCCAGCAGTGTTGAGCGGGGGAGCCTTTACAATGAGCAGTTCTTC	CASSVERGSLYNEQFF
-	-	TRBV11-2	TRBJ1-1	TGTGCCAGCAGCCCTGACAGGAAACGAGCTTTCTTT	CASSPDRKRAFF
-	few	TRBV20-1	TRBJ1-6	TGCAGTGCTAGAGGACAGGAGAATTCACCCCTCCACTTT	CSARGQENSPLHF
TRBD1	-	TRBV9	TRBJ1-1	TGTGCCAGCAGCGCTGAGACCCAGGGGGACACTGAAGCTTTCTTT	CASSAETQGDTEAFF
-	-	TRBV7-8	TRBJ2-7	TGTGCCAGCAGCTTAGGTCCGGGGAAGCAGTACGAGCAGTACTTC	CASSLGPGKQYEQYF
-	few	TRBV2	TRBJ2-5	TGTGCCAGCAGCCCCTGGGGGGCGGGGGCCGAAGAAGAGACCCAGTACTTC	CASSPWGAGAEEETQYF
-	-	TRBV28	TRBJ1-6	TGTGCCAGCAGCCTACTCTATTCACCCCTCCACTTT	CASSLLYSPLHF
-	-	TRBV20-1	TRBJ2-4	TGCAGTGCTAGTAAGGGCTACATAGCCAAAAACATTCAGTACTTC	CSASKGYIAKNIQYF
TRBD1	-	TRBV20-1	TRBJ2-7	TGCAGTGCTAGAGGACAGGGGGCGTTCCACGAGCAGTACTTC	CSARGQGAFHEQYF
TRBD2	-	TRBV5-1	TRBJ2-3	TGCGCCAGCAGCGCGGGAGCGGGTTCTAATCCTAGCACAGATACGCAGTATTTT	CASSAGAGSNPSTDTQYF
TRBD2	few	TRBV7-2	TRBJ2-2	TGTGCCAGCAGCTTAATCCACGGGCGGGGGACCGGGGAGCTGTTTTTT	CASSLIHGRGTGELFF
-	-	TRBV5-1	TRBJ2-5	TGCGCCAGCAGCTTGGTTGGTCAGGGGCTGGGAGAGACCCAGTACTTC	CASSLVGQGLGETQYF
TRBD1	few	TRBV28	TRBJ2-1	TGTGCCAGCAGTTACCCGGGACAGGGGTTTAATGAGCAGTTCTTC	CASSYPGQGFNEQFF
-	-	TRBV20-1	TRBJ2-5	TGCAGTGCTTCAGGGGCTGCGGGGGAGACCCAGTACTTC	CSASGAAGETQYF
-	few	TRBV29-1	TRBJ2-7	TGCAGCGTTGGCAGCGCGAGCTCCTACGAGCAGTACTTC	CSVGSASSYEQYF
-	-	TRBV4-1	TRBJ1-1	TGCGCCAGCAGCCAAGATCCGGGGGGCGAAGCTTTCTTT	CASSQDPGGEAFF
-	few	TRBV20-1	TRBJ2-3	TGCAGTGCCACACTACGGCCCACAGATACGCAGTATTTT	CSATLRPTDTQYF
TRBD2	few	TRBV29-1	TRBJ2-1	TGCAGCGTTGAAGAAAAAAGCGGGGGACTAGAGCAGTTCTTC	CSVEEKSGGLEQFF
TRBD1	few	TRBV20-1	TRBJ1-5	TGCAGTGCTAGAGATGGGACAGGGGGCCAACAGCCCCAGCATTTT	CSARDGTGGQQPQHF
TRBD1	few	TRBV7-2	TRBJ2-3	TGTGCCAGCAGCTTATTGGGACAGAGGACAGATACGCAGTATTTT	CASSLLGQRTDTQYF
-	-	TRBV5-1	TRBJ2-6	TGCGCCAGCGGGGAGAGGAAGATCTCTGGGGCCAACGTCCTGACTTTC	CASGERKISGANVLTF
TRBD1	few	TRBV4-2	TRBJ2-1	TGTGCCAGCAGCCACCCTCCGGGACAGGGGTCTGAGCAGTTCTTC	CASSHPPGQGSEQFF
TRBD2	-	TRBV2	TRBJ2-5	TGTGCCAGCAGCACCGGGGGGAAGTCGAAAGAGACCCAGTACTTC	CASSTGGKSKETQYF
-	few	TRBV3-1	TRBJ1-2	TGTGCCAGCTTCGCTTTCTCGGGACTTAACTATGGCTACACCTTC	CASFAFSGLNYGYTF
TRBD1	few	TRBV20-1	TRBJ1-5	TGCAGTGCTAGCCGACAGGGTGGAAATCAGCCCCAGCATTTT	CSASRQGGNQPQHF
-	few	TRBV4-1	TRBJ1-1	TGCGCCAGCAAGCGGAGTCAACTGAACACTGAAGCTTTCTTT	CASKRSQLNTEAFF
-	-	TRBV5-1	TRBJ1-1	TGCGCCAGCAGCTCAAACAGCTCCCCGGGGACTGAAGCTTTCTTT	CASSSNSSPGTEAFF
TRBD1	-	TRBV15	TRBJ2-7	TGTGCCACCAGCAGAGTGTCGACAGGGACCTCCTACGAGCAGTACTTC	CATSRVSTGTSYEQYF
-	-	TRBV20-1	TRBJ2-7	TGCAGTGCTAGAGCCCCGAGGGGCGCCTACGAGCAGTACTTC	CSARAPRGAYEQYF
TRBD1	few	TRBV29-1	TRBJ1-1	TGCAGCGTCCTCAAACTGACAGGGGACACTGAAGCTTTCTTT	CSVLKLTGDTEAFF
TRBD2	-	TRBV5-1	TRBJ2-5	TGCGCCAGCAGCTACATACCGGGACTAGCGGGGGGCCAAGAGACCCAGTACTTC	CASSYIPGLAGGQETQYF
-	few	TRBV25-1	TRBJ2-1	TGTGCCAGCAGTGATCACGGGATTGAGCAGTTCTTC	CASSDHGIEQFF
TRBD2	-	TRBV12-3/TRBV12-4	TRBJ2-7	TGTGCCAGCAGTTCCTGGGGTTTAGGGACTAGCGGGGGACTATACGAGCAGTACTTC	CASSSWGLGTSGGLYEQYF
TRBD1	few	TRBV28	TRBJ1-3	TGTGCCAGCAGTCCCCCGACAGGGAAAGGAAACACCATATATTTT	CASSPPTGKGNTIYF
-	-	TRBV28	TRBJ2-3	TGTGCCAGCAGTTTCGGGGGGCCCCGCACAGATACGCAGTATTTT	CASSFGGPRTDTQYF
TRBD1	-	TRBV7-2	TRBJ2-2	TGTGCCAGCAGCACAAGGGACAGACAAAACACCGGGGAGCTGTTTTTT	CASSTRDRQNTGELFF